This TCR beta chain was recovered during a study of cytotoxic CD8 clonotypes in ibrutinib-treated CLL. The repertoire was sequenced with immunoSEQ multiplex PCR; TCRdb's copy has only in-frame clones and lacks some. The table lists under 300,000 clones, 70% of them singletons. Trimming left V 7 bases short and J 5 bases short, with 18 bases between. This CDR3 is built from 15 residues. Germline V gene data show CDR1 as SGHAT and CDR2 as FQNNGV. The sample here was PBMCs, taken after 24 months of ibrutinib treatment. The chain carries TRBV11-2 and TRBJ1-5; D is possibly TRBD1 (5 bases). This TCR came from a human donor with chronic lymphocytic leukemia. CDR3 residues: CASKLLGTPDQPQHF. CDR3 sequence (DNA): TGTGCCAGCAAGTTGTTGGGGACCCCGGATCAGCCCCAGCATTTT.